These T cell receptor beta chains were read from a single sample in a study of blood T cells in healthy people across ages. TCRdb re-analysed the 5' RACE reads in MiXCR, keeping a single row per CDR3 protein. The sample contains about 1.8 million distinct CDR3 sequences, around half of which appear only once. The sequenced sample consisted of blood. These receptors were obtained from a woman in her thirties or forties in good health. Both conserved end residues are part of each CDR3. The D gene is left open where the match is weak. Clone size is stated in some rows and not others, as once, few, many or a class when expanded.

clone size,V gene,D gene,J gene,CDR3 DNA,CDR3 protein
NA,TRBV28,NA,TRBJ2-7,TGTGCCAGCAGTTACCGGTCAGAGCAGTACTTC,CASSYRSEQYF
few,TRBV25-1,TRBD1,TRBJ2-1,TGTGCCAGCAGTGAATTCCGACAGGGGTTCGTCGGATCCTACAATGAGCAGTTCTTC,CASSEFRQGFVGSYNEQFF
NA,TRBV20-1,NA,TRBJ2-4,TGCAGTGCAAGACCCCGGGGCAGCCGTGGCAAAAACATTCAGTACTTC,CSARPRGSRGKNIQYF
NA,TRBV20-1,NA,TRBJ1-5,TGCAGTACGGGACATCCGAGTGATCAGCCCCAGCATTTT,CSTGHPSDQPQHF
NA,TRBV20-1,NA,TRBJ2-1,TGCAGTGCTAGAGATGGGGAACTAGCCAGTTACAATGAGCAGTTCTTC,CSARDGELASYNEQFF
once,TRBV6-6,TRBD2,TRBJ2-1,TGTGCCAGCAGTTACTCCTCACAGCGGGGCAATGAGCAGTTCTTC,CASSYSSQRGNEQFF
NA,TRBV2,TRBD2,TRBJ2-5,TGTGCCAGCAGTGATGCGGGGGGGCAGCAAGAGACCCAGTACTTC,CASSDAGGQQETQYF
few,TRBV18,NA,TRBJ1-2,TGTGCCAGCAAGGGCCTAGCTAACTATGGCTACACCTTC,CASKGLANYGYTF
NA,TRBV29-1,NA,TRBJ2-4,TGCAGCGTTGGGGGACATCAAAACAATGAGCAGTACTTC,CSVGGHQNNEQYF
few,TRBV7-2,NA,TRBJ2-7,TGTGCCAGCAGCTTAGTCTTGGGGGTATTACGCTACGAGCAGTACTTC,CASSLVLGVLRYEQYF
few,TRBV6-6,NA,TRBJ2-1,TGTGCCAGCAGTTACGGGAAAGTTGAGCAGTTCTTC,CASSYGKVEQFF
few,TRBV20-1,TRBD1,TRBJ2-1,TGCAGTGCCCGGGACAGGGGGCACGAGCAGTTCTTC,CSARDRGHEQFF
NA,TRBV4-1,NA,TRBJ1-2,TGCGCCAGCAGCCAAGATCGCGCCAGGGGAAGTGGCTACACCTTC,CASSQDRARGSGYTF
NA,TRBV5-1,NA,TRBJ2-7,TGCGCCAGCAGCTTGATGGGCGGGATAGGCATTCTGGGTGAGCAGTACTTC,CASSLMGGIGILGEQYF
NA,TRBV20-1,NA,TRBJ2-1,TGCAGTGCTAGAAAGCGGGAGCAGTTCTTC,CSARKREQFF
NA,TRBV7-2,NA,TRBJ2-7,TGTGCCAGCAGCTCGAGAGACGGTTACGAGCAGTACTTC,CASSSRDGYEQYF
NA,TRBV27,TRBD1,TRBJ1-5,TGTGCCAGCAGTTTAGACAGGGTAGGTCAGCCCCAGCATTTT,CASSLDRVGQPQHF
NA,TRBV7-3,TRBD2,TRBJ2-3,TGTGCCAGCAGCTCCGGGACTAGCTTGACAGATACGCAGTATTTT,CASSSGTSLTDTQYF
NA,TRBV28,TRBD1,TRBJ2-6,TGTGCCAGCAGTTTTGGGACAGCCTCTGGGGCCAACGTCCTGACTTTC,CASSFGTASGANVLTF
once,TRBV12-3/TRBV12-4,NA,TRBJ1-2,TGTGCCAGCACCGAGGGGTCGGGCTATGGCTACACCTTC,CASTEGSGYGYTF
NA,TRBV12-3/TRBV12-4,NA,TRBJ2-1,TGTGCCAGCCGAACCTATACCCACAATGAGCAGTTCTTC,CASRTYTHNEQFF
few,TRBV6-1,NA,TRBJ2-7,TGTGCCAGCACGGTTGGGCCTTACTACGAGCAGTACTTC,CASTVGPYYEQYF
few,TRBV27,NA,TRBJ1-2,TGTGCCAGCAGTCCCCCTTACGGAGATGGCTACACCTTC,CASSPPYGDGYTF
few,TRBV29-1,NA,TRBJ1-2,TGCAGCGTTGAAGATCGGTCCCACGTTACAGGGAACTATGGCTACACCTTC,CSVEDRSHVTGNYGYTF
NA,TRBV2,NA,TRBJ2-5,TGTGCCAGCAGTGAAGCTCCCTATTACGAGACCCAGTACTTC,CASSEAPYYETQYF
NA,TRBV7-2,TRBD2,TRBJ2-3,TGTGCCAGCAGCCTACTAGCGGGGGGTATCACAGATACGCAGTATTTT,CASSLLAGGITDTQYF
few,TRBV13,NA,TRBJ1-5,TGTGCCAGCAGCTTATCAGGAAGGGGCAATCAGCCCCAGCATTTT,CASSLSGRGNQPQHF
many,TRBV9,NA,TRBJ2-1,TGTGCCAGCAGCGCGTCAGACTCGTACTACAATGAGCAGTTCTTC,CASSASDSYYNEQFF
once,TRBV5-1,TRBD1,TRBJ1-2,TGCGCCAGCAGCTTGGGAGACAGGGCGAGTGGCTACACCTTC,CASSLGDRASGYTF
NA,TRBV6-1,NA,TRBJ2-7,TGTGCCAGCAGTGAAGCGCTCCCCTACGAGCAGTACTTC,CASSEALPYEQYF
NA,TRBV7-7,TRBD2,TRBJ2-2,TGTGCTAGCAGCTTAGCCGTGACTAGCGGGGGGACTGCGAACACTGGGGAGCTGTTTTTT,CASSLAVTSGGTANTGELFF
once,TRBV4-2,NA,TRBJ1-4,TGTGCCAGCAGCCAAGAGTTTGTTGGTGAAAAACTGTTTTTT,CASSQEFVGEKLFF
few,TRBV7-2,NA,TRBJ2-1,TGTGCCAGCACCCTTGCTCGGGAGCAGTTCTTC,CASTLAREQFF
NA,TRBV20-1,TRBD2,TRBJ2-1,TGTAGTGCTAGACGGTTAAAAGGGACTAGCGGGGTCAATGAGCAGTTCTTC,CSARRLKGTSGVNEQFF
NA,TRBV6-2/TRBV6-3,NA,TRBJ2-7,TGTGCCAGCAGCCAAACCACTTTTTTCGAGCAGTACTTC,CASSQTTFFEQYF
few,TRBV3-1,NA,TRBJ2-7,TGTGCCAGCAGCCAAGATCCCTTGATCGAGCAGTACTTC,CASSQDPLIEQYF
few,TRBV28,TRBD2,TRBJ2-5,TGTGCCAGCAGTTTTGCGGGGGGGCAACAAGAGACCCAGTACTTC,CASSFAGGQQETQYF
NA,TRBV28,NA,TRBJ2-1,TGTGCCAGCACCAAACCCCGGGGGACGCCGAGCTCCTACAATGAGCAGTTCTTC,CASTKPRGTPSSYNEQFF
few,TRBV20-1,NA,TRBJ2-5,TGCAGTGCTCCACGCACCGGGACGGAAGAGACCCAGTACTTC,CSAPRTGTEETQYF
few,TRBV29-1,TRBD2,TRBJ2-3,TGCAGCGTTGCTCCGACTAGCGGGGTGGGGTATACGCAGTATTTT,CSVAPTSGVGYTQYF
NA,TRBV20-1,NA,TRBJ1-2,TGCAGTGCTAGGGCGACAGGTCTTTATGGCTACACCTTC,CSARATGLYGYTF
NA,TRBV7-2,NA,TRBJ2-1,TGTGCCAGCAGCCCGGGACTCCTGAATGAGCAGTTCTTC,CASSPGLLNEQFF
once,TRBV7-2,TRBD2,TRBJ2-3,TGTGCCAGCAGCTTAGCTAGCGGGGTAGGAGCAGATACGCAGTATTTT,CASSLASGVGADTQYF
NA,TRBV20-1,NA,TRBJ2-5,TGCAGTGCTAGTTCCGGGGCCCTGGAGACCCAGTACTTC,CSASSGALETQYF
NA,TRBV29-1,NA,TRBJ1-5,TGCAGCGCTTCGGATGGCAATCAGCCCCAGCATTTT,CSASDGNQPQHF
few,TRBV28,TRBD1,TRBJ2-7,TGTGCCAGCAGTCCTACGGGACAGGGGTGGGACGAGCAGTACTTC,CASSPTGQGWDEQYF
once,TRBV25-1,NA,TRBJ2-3,TGTGCCAGCAGTGAATTAGACTACACTAGCACAGATACGCAGTATTTT,CASSELDYTSTDTQYF
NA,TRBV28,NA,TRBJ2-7,TGTGCCAGCAGTTTCGGCGGGGTAAACTACGAGCAGTACTTC,CASSFGGVNYEQYF